The rows below give T cell receptor beta chains drawn from one sample of a study of blood T cell repertoires in COVID-19. Profiled with immunoSEQ multiplex PCR; TCRdb holds only in-frame clones, not every one. The table lists 140,000 to 150,000 clones, 75% to 90% of them singletons. The sample comprised peripheral blood. These receptors came from a human donor in a cohort sampled during active COVID-19. Both conserved end residues are part of each CDR3. D genes are given only for firm matches. Some rows mark clone size as missing; the rest say once, few, many or name a class of expanded clone.

clone_size: .; cdr3_length: 15; j_call: TRBJ1-5; v_call: TRBV7-2; d_call: .; cdr3_nt: TGTGCCAGCAGCTTACGAGGGTCGGCCAATCAGCCCCAGCATTTT; cdr3_aa: CASSLRGSANQPQHF
clone_size: .; cdr3_length: 15; j_call: TRBJ1-6; v_call: TRBV3-1/TRBV3-2; d_call: .; cdr3_nt: TGTGCCAGCAGCTATGTCAGGGAGGGAGGGTCACCCCTCCACTTT; cdr3_aa: CASSYVREGGSPLHF
clone_size: .; cdr3_length: 14; j_call: TRBJ2-5; v_call: TRBV6-2/TRBV6-3; d_call: .; cdr3_nt: TGTGCCAGCAGTTACAAGCTACTTCAAGAGACCCAGTACTTC; cdr3_aa: CASSYKLLQETQYF
clone_size: .; cdr3_length: 15; j_call: TRBJ1-2; v_call: TRBV4-2; d_call: .; cdr3_nt: TGTGCCAGCAGCCAAGAAAAGGACATACTATATGGCTACACCTTC; cdr3_aa: CASSQEKDILYGYTF
clone_size: .; cdr3_length: 14; j_call: TRBJ1-1; v_call: TRBV7-9; d_call: TRBD1; cdr3_nt: TGTGCCAGCAGCGGGCGGGACAGCAACACTGAAGCTTTCTTT; cdr3_aa: CASSGRDSNTEAFF
clone_size: .; cdr3_length: 13; j_call: TRBJ2-3; v_call: TRBV7-3; d_call: .; cdr3_nt: TGTGCCAGCAGCTTAGACTCCCTGGGTACGCAGTATTTT; cdr3_aa: CASSLDSLGTQYF
clone_size: .; cdr3_length: 15; j_call: TRBJ2-7; v_call: TRBV5-1; d_call: .; cdr3_nt: TGCGCCAGCAGCTTGGGGGCCATGAGCTCCTACGAGCAGTACTTC; cdr3_aa: CASSLGAMSSYEQYF
clone_size: .; cdr3_length: 17; j_call: TRBJ1-4; v_call: TRBV7-9; d_call: .; cdr3_nt: TGTGCCAGCAGCTTAGTTCGGGACACTTCAACTAATGAAAAACTGTTTTTT; cdr3_aa: CASSLVRDTSTNEKLFF
clone_size: .; cdr3_length: 14; j_call: TRBJ2-3; v_call: TRBV7-9; d_call: TRBD2; cdr3_nt: TGTGCCAGCAGCCTGGGACTAGCAACAGATACGCAGTATTTT; cdr3_aa: CASSLGLATDTQYF
clone_size: .; cdr3_length: 15; j_call: TRBJ2-5; v_call: TRBV9; d_call: .; cdr3_nt: TGTGCCAGCAGCCTTCGGGGGGCGTCCGGGGAGACCCAGTACTTC; cdr3_aa: CASSLRGASGETQYF
clone_size: .; cdr3_length: 12; j_call: TRBJ1-2; v_call: TRBV6-5; d_call: .; cdr3_nt: TGTGCCAGCGAAGGGGATAGTTATGGCTACACCTTC; cdr3_aa: CASEGDSYGYTF
clone_size: .; cdr3_length: 14; j_call: TRBJ1-4; v_call: TRBV11-3; d_call: TRBD1; cdr3_nt: TGTGCCAGCAGCATCAGGGGGACTAATGAAAAACTGTTTTTT; cdr3_aa: CASSIRGTNEKLFF
clone_size: .; cdr3_length: 11; j_call: TRBJ1-1; v_call: TRBV19; d_call: .; cdr3_nt: TGTGCCAGTAGTAGACTCACTGAAGCTTTCTTT; cdr3_aa: CASSRLTEAFF
clone_size: .; cdr3_length: 13; j_call: TRBJ2-1; v_call: TRBV19; d_call: TRBD2; cdr3_nt: TGTGCCAGTAAACTAGCGGGAAGCAATGAGCAGTTCTTC; cdr3_aa: CASKLAGSNEQFF
clone_size: .; cdr3_length: 13; j_call: TRBJ1-2; v_call: TRBV6-2/TRBV6-3; d_call: .; cdr3_nt: TGTGCCAGCAGTTACGACAGCAACTATGGCTACACCTTC; cdr3_aa: CASSYDSNYGYTF
clone_size: .; cdr3_length: 15; j_call: TRBJ1-2; v_call: TRBV29-1; d_call: TRBD1; cdr3_nt: TGCAGCGTTGAAGATCCGGGGACAGGGGGTCAGGGCTACACCTTC; cdr3_aa: CSVEDPGTGGQGYTF
clone_size: .; cdr3_length: 17; j_call: TRBJ2-3; v_call: TRBV9; d_call: TRBD2; cdr3_nt: TGTGCCAGCAGTCAAACAGGACTAGCGAACCGCCCAGATACGCAGTATTTT; cdr3_aa: CASSQTGLANRPDTQYF
clone_size: .; cdr3_length: 13; j_call: TRBJ1-1; v_call: TRBV27; d_call: .; cdr3_nt: TGTGCCAGCAGGTGGGGCAGCTCCACTGAAGCTTTCTTT; cdr3_aa: CASRWGSSTEAFF
clone_size: few; cdr3_length: 15; j_call: TRBJ2-2; v_call: TRBV2; d_call: TRBD2; cdr3_nt: TGTGCCAGCAGTCGAATAGCGGGAGGCACCGGGGAGCTGTTTTTT; cdr3_aa: CASSRIAGGTGELFF
clone_size: .; cdr3_length: 17; j_call: TRBJ2-1; v_call: TRBV11-3; d_call: TRBD2; cdr3_nt: TGTGCCAGCAGCCCTACCCGGGCTAGCGGGGACCGCGGGGAGCAGTTCTTC; cdr3_aa: CASSPTRASGDRGEQFF
clone_size: .; cdr3_length: 17; j_call: TRBJ2-2; v_call: TRBV9; d_call: TRBD2; cdr3_nt: TGTGCCAGCAGCCAAGGGACTAGCGGGAGAGGTACCGGGGAGCTGTTTTTT; cdr3_aa: CASSQGTSGRGTGELFF
clone_size: .; cdr3_length: 16; j_call: TRBJ1-5; v_call: TRBV11-2; d_call: .; cdr3_nt: TGTGCCAGCAGCTCTCTGACGGGAGGGGTGAATCAGCCCCAGCATTTT; cdr3_aa: CASSSLTGGVNQPQHF
clone_size: .; cdr3_length: 17; j_call: TRBJ2-2; v_call: TRBV5-6; d_call: .; cdr3_nt: TGTGCCAGCAGGCGTGGAGGGGACTCCAAGAACACCGGGGAGCTGTTTTTT; cdr3_aa: CASRRGGDSKNTGELFF
clone_size: once; cdr3_length: 17; j_call: TRBJ2-2; v_call: TRBV5-1; d_call: TRBD2; cdr3_nt: TGCGCCAGCAGCAGAGTAGCGGGGGCTTCAACCACCGGGGAGCTGTTTTTT; cdr3_aa: CASSRVAGASTTGELFF
clone_size: .; cdr3_length: 15; j_call: TRBJ1-3; v_call: TRBV2; d_call: .; cdr3_nt: TGTGCCAGCAGTGAAGCTCTTCGCGGCGGAAACACCATATATTTT; cdr3_aa: CASSEALRGGNTIYF
clone_size: .; cdr3_length: 12; j_call: TRBJ2-1; v_call: TRBV28; d_call: .; cdr3_nt: TGTGCCAGCAGAAGCGGGCCACGTGAGCAGTTCTTC; cdr3_aa: CASRSGPREQFF
clone_size: .; cdr3_length: 14; j_call: TRBJ1-2; v_call: TRBV2; d_call: .; cdr3_nt: TGTGCCAGCACCCGAGGCCCACAGGGCGATGGCTACACCTTC; cdr3_aa: CASTRGPQGDGYTF
clone_size: .; cdr3_length: 15; j_call: TRBJ2-5; v_call: TRBV5-1; d_call: .; cdr3_nt: TGCGCCAGCAGCTTGGAACTCTCCGGGGGAGAGACCCAGTACTTC; cdr3_aa: CASSLELSGGETQYF
clone_size: .; cdr3_length: 11; j_call: TRBJ1-2; v_call: TRBV12-3/TRBV12-4; d_call: .; cdr3_nt: TGTGCCAGCCGCCGGGACTATGGCTACACCTTC; cdr3_aa: CASRRDYGYTF
clone_size: .; cdr3_length: 15; j_call: TRBJ2-2; v_call: TRBV7-9; d_call: TRBD1; cdr3_nt: TGTGCCAGCAGCCGACAGGGGGTGGTCACCGGGGAGCTGTTTTTT; cdr3_aa: CASSRQGVVTGELFF
clone_size: .; cdr3_length: 13; j_call: TRBJ1-2; v_call: TRBV5-1; d_call: .; cdr3_nt: TGCGCCAGCAGCTCCACGGGGGGTTATGGCTACACCTTC; cdr3_aa: CASSSTGGYGYTF
clone_size: .; cdr3_length: 17; j_call: TRBJ1-4; v_call: TRBV5-1; d_call: .; cdr3_nt: TGCGCCAGCAGCGTTGGGGGCGCCGGAACAACTAATGAAAAACTGTTTTTT; cdr3_aa: CASSVGGAGTTNEKLFF
clone_size: .; cdr3_length: 16; j_call: TRBJ2-2; v_call: TRBV4-2; d_call: .; cdr3_nt: TGTGCCAGCAGCCAAGATGTCGCGGGGAACACCGGGGAGCTGTTTTTT; cdr3_aa: CASSQDVAGNTGELFF
clone_size: .; cdr3_length: 15; j_call: TRBJ2-1; v_call: TRBV7-8; d_call: .; cdr3_nt: TGTGCCAGCAGCTTAGTCCCCTTAGGAGGAAATGAGCAGTTCTTC; cdr3_aa: CASSLVPLGGNEQFF
clone_size: .; cdr3_length: 16; j_call: TRBJ1-2; v_call: TRBV5-3; d_call: TRBD1; cdr3_nt: TGTGCCAGAAGCGCGGAGGCGGGACAGAGTTTCTATGGCTACACCTTC; cdr3_aa: CARSAEAGQSFYGYTF
clone_size: once; cdr3_length: 16; j_call: TRBJ2-2; v_call: TRBV11-2; d_call: TRBD1; cdr3_nt: TGTGCCAGCAGCCCTCGGACAGGGGGCAACACCGGGGAGCTGTTTTTT; cdr3_aa: CASSPRTGGNTGELFF
clone_size: .; cdr3_length: 16; j_call: TRBJ1-5; v_call: TRBV30; d_call: TRBD1; cdr3_nt: TGTGCCCTTGGGACAGGGGATCTACTATTAGGTCAGCCCCAGCATTTT; cdr3_aa: CALGTGDLLLGQPQHF
clone_size: .; cdr3_length: 14; j_call: TRBJ2-7; v_call: TRBV29-1; d_call: TRBD1; cdr3_nt: TGCAGCGCCCTCAGTGAGGGGGCCGCCTACGAGCAGTACTTC; cdr3_aa: CSALSEGAAYEQYF
clone_size: medium-sized; cdr3_length: 15; j_call: TRBJ2-5; v_call: TRBV5-1; d_call: TRBD2; cdr3_nt: TGCGCCAGCAGCCCCTGGGCGGGGGATCGAGAGACCCAGTACTTC; cdr3_aa: CASSPWAGDRETQYF
clone_size: .; cdr3_length: 15; j_call: TRBJ1-2; v_call: TRBV19; d_call: TRBD1; cdr3_nt: TGTGCCAGCAACCCCGGACAGGGGGTTGACTATGGCTACACCTTC; cdr3_aa: CASNPGQGVDYGYTF
clone_size: .; cdr3_length: 15; j_call: TRBJ2-5; v_call: TRBV5-1; d_call: .; cdr3_nt: TGCGCCAGCAGCTTGGCCGAGGCGGAACAAGAGACCCAGTACTTC; cdr3_aa: CASSLAEAEQETQYF
clone_size: .; cdr3_length: 15; j_call: TRBJ1-2; v_call: TRBV5-6; d_call: .; cdr3_nt: TGTGCCAGCAGCTTGATTGGGTGGAGGGACTATGGCTACACCTTC; cdr3_aa: CASSLIGWRDYGYTF
clone_size: .; cdr3_length: 15; j_call: TRBJ1-4; v_call: TRBV19; d_call: TRBD1; cdr3_nt: TGTGCCAGTAGTTCGGGACAGGGAAGCAATGAAAAACTGTTTTTT; cdr3_aa: CASSSGQGSNEKLFF
clone_size: .; cdr3_length: 14; j_call: TRBJ1-1; v_call: TRBV5-1; d_call: .; cdr3_nt: TGCGCCAGCAGCTTGGAGGGGGAGAACACTGAAGCTTTCTTT; cdr3_aa: CASSLEGENTEAFF
clone_size: .; cdr3_length: 13; j_call: TRBJ2-5; v_call: TRBV25-1; d_call: TRBD1; cdr3_nt: TGTGCCACTTCGGGACAGGCCCAAGAGACCCAGTACTTC; cdr3_aa: CATSGQAQETQYF
clone_size: .; cdr3_length: 12; j_call: TRBJ2-3; v_call: TRBV19; d_call: .; cdr3_nt: TGTGCCAGTAGAGGGGATACAGATACGCAGTATTTT; cdr3_aa: CASRGDTDTQYF
clone_size: .; cdr3_length: 13; j_call: TRBJ1-4; v_call: TRBV12-5; d_call: .; cdr3_nt: TGTGCTAGTGGCGAAACAGGGAACGAAAAACTGTTTTTT; cdr3_aa: CASGETGNEKLFF
clone_size: .; cdr3_length: 13; j_call: TRBJ2-1; v_call: TRBV12-3/TRBV12-4; d_call: .; cdr3_nt: TGTGCCAGCAGTTTTTCGGGCTACAATGAGCAGTTCTTC; cdr3_aa: CASSFSGYNEQFF
clone_size: .; cdr3_length: 11; j_call: TRBJ1-1; v_call: TRBV5-1; d_call: .; cdr3_nt: TGCGCCAGCACGGGAGAGGCTGAAGCTTTCTTT; cdr3_aa: CASTGEAEAFF
clone_size: .; cdr3_length: 13; j_call: TRBJ1-4; v_call: TRBV12-3/TRBV12-4; d_call: TRBD1; cdr3_nt: TGTGCCAGCAGTTTGAGGGACAGTGGGAAACTGTTTTTT; cdr3_aa: CASSLRDSGKLFF
clone_size: .; cdr3_length: 13; j_call: TRBJ1-5; v_call: TRBV4-3; d_call: .; cdr3_nt: TGCGCCAGCAGCCAAGATCCGGGACAGCCCCAGCATTTT; cdr3_aa: CASSQDPGQPQHF
clone_size: .; cdr3_length: 11; j_call: TRBJ1-1; v_call: TRBV19; d_call: .; cdr3_nt: TGTGCCAGTACCCGGACTTATGAAGCTTTCTTT; cdr3_aa: CASTRTYEAFF
clone_size: .; cdr3_length: 15; j_call: TRBJ2-3; v_call: TRBV7-2; d_call: TRBD2; cdr3_nt: TGTGCCAGCGGAGGACTAGCGGGGGCCACAGATACGCAGTATTTT; cdr3_aa: CASGGLAGATDTQYF
clone_size: .; cdr3_length: 16; j_call: TRBJ2-2; v_call: TRBV7-3; d_call: .; cdr3_nt: TGTGCCAGCAGCTTAATCGGTAGATCGGGATCGAGGGAGCTGTTTTTT; cdr3_aa: CASSLIGRSGSRELFF